A selection of T cell receptor beta chains follows, all from one sample in a study of beta chain features in type 1 diabetes. Assay used: immunoSEQ multiplex PCR; TCRdb lists only in-frame clones, some missing. Of more than 250,000 clones detected, roughly 22% appear once; the ten largest clones hold 0.028%. The sequenced sample consisted of naive CD4+ T cells from blood. The receptors stem from a woman between 40 and 55 years old with type 1 diabetes. Both conserved end residues are part of each CDR3. The D gene is left open where the match is weak. Expanded clones get a size class; other rows say once, few or many, or leave the size out.

DNA	CDR3	size	D	J	V	length
TGTGCCAGCAGCCTCCGGAGGTCTGGGGCCAACGTCCTGACTTTC	CASSLRRSGANVLTF	NA	NA	TRBJ2-6	TRBV28	15
TGCAGCGTGACAGGGATTGGCTACACCTTC	CSVTGIGYTF	few	TRBD1	TRBJ1-2	TRBV29-1	10
TGTGCCAGCAGCGCTAGCGGGAGTAGGAATGAGCAGTTCTTC	CASSASGSRNEQFF	NA	TRBD2	TRBJ2-1	TRBV28	14
TGTACTGGCGGGAGGAGCTTTAATGAGCAGTTCTTC	CTGGRSFNEQFF	NA	TRBD2	TRBJ2-1	TRBV7-8	12
TGCGCCAGCAGCTTGGGGACCGGGACTAGCGGCAACAATGAGCAGTTCTTC	CASSLGTGTSGNNEQFF	NA	TRBD2	TRBJ2-1	TRBV5-1	17
TGTGCCAGCAGTGACAGGGAGTCGAATTCACCCCTCCACTTT	CASSDRESNSPLHF	few	TRBD1	TRBJ1-6	TRBV9	14
TGTGCCAGCAGTTACGGAAAGGGAGGAGATACGCAGTATTTT	CASSYGKGGDTQYF	few	NA	TRBJ2-3	TRBV6-5	14
TGTGCCTGGACCGGGACACAAAACACTGAAGCTTTCTTT	CAWTGTQNTEAFF	few	NA	TRBJ1-1	TRBV30	13
TGTGCCAGCCACCGGGACAGGACCTTCGGCGGGGAGCTGTTTTTT	CASHRDRTFGGELFF	NA	TRBD1	TRBJ2-2	TRBV7-2	15
TGCAGCGTTGAAAGTAACGAGGGACAGGGTAATGGCTACACCTTC	CSVESNEGQGNGYTF	NA	TRBD1	TRBJ1-2	TRBV29-1	15
TGTGCCAGCAGCCCCTTCCGGGCAGGGCTCTCCTACGAGCAGTACTTC	CASSPFRAGLSYEQYF	NA	NA	TRBJ2-7	TRBV21-1	16
TGTGCCACCTGGGACAATAGCTACGAGCAGTACTTC	CATWDNSYEQYF	few	NA	TRBJ2-7	TRBV28	12
TGTGCCAGCAGCGTGGAGGGGTTCTCTGGAAACACCATATATTTT	CASSVEGFSGNTIYF	NA	NA	TRBJ1-3	TRBV9	15
TGCGCCAGCAGCCAAGGTACCGGGGTCGGCAATGAGCAGTTCTTC	CASSQGTGVGNEQFF	few	NA	TRBJ2-1	TRBV4-3	15
TGCAGCGGGACTAGGTCGGGGTTAGATGAGCAGTTCTTC	CSGTRSGLDEQFF	NA	TRBD2	TRBJ2-1	TRBV29-1	13
TGCGCCAGCAGCCTGGGACAGGGAAACTACGAGCAGTACTTC	CASSLGQGNYEQYF	few	TRBD1	TRBJ2-7	TRBV5-1	14
TGTGCCAGCAGTGCCTGGACTAGCGGGGGTGAGACCCAGTACTTC	CASSAWTSGGETQYF	NA	TRBD2	TRBJ2-5	TRBV27	15
TGTGCCAGCAGCCCGCTGGGGGCGTCGGACACTGAAGCTTTCTTT	CASSPLGASDTEAFF	few	NA	TRBJ1-1	TRBV9	15
TGTGCCAGCAGGGGACAAGGGTGGGATGGCTACACCTTC	CASRGQGWDGYTF	few	NA	TRBJ1-2	TRBV2	13
TGCGCCAGCAGCTTGGCTAGGGGTTCCTACAATGAGCAGTTCTTC	CASSLARGSYNEQFF	few	NA	TRBJ2-1	TRBV5-1	15
TGCAGCGTCCTGACAGATACTAATTCACCCCTCCACTTT	CSVLTDTNSPLHF	NA	NA	TRBJ1-6	TRBV29-1	13
TGTGCCTGGACGGGGGGGACCCCCTCCTACAATGAGCAGTTCTTC	CAWTGGTPSYNEQFF	few	TRBD2	TRBJ2-1	TRBV30	15
TGTGCCGCGGGGGATCAGCCCCAGCATTTT	CAAGDQPQHF	NA	NA	TRBJ1-5	TRBV6-5	10
TGTGCCAGCAGCTTGACAGGGGCGGGCTACACCTTC	CASSLTGAGYTF	few	TRBD1	TRBJ1-2	TRBV7-9	12
TGTGCCAGCAGCAAAGTCCAGCGGGAGAACAACAATGAGCAGTTCTTC	CASSKVQRENNNEQFF	NA	NA	TRBJ2-1	TRBV21-1	16
TGTGCCAGCAGCCCCACAGGGGTACCCCAGCCCCAGCATTTT	CASSPTGVPQPQHF	NA	TRBD1	TRBJ1-5	TRBV7-9	14
TGTGCCAGCAGTCCGCGGACACTCTTCTCCTACGAGCAGTACTTC	CASSPRTLFSYEQYF	few	NA	TRBJ2-7	TRBV25-1	15
TGTGCCAGCAGCTCCCCGAGACTAGGTAATAGCGGCTACACCTTC	CASSSPRLGNSGYTF	NA	NA	TRBJ1-2	TRBV7-2	15
TGTGCCAGCACCCGAGGAATTGAAGCTTTCTTT	CASTRGIEAFF	few	NA	TRBJ1-1	TRBV7-9	11
TGCAGCGTTGGGACAGTACGGAATCAGCCCCAGCATTTT	CSVGTVRNQPQHF	few	NA	TRBJ1-5	TRBV29-1	13
TGCAGCGTCGCACCCGGCGGGGGGGCGCGAGGCTACACCTTC	CSVAPGGGARGYTF	NA	NA	TRBJ1-2	TRBV29-1	14
TGTGCCAGCAGCTTAGCGAGGGGAGGAGATACGCAGTATTTT	CASSLARGGDTQYF	NA	NA	TRBJ2-3	TRBV7-3	14
TGTGCCAGTAGTGCGGGGCAGCTGCACTACAATGAGCAGTTCTTC	CASSAGQLHYNEQFF	NA	NA	TRBJ2-1	TRBV19	15
TGCGCCAGCAGCCAATCACGGAACTATGGCTACACCTTC	CASSQSRNYGYTF	NA	NA	TRBJ1-2	TRBV4-1	13
TGTGCCTGGAGTACCATTGGTGGGGAGGCCTACAATGAGCAGTTCTTC	CAWSTIGGEAYNEQFF	few	NA	TRBJ2-1	TRBV30	16
TGTGCCAGCAGCGTAGTTAGCTCGGGGTCGGAGACCCAGTACTTC	CASSVVSSGSETQYF	few	NA	TRBJ2-5	TRBV9	15
TGCGCCAGCAGCCAAATAACAGCTTCTAATGAAAAACTGTTTTTT	CASSQITASNEKLFF	NA	NA	TRBJ1-4	TRBV4-3	15
TGTGCCAGCAGCCAAGACAGGGCAGAGTACGAGCAGTACTTC	CASSQDRAEYEQYF	NA	NA	TRBJ2-7	TRBV4-2	14
TGCAGCGCTATCACCGGCTCTGGAAACACCATATATTTT	CSAITGSGNTIYF	NA	NA	TRBJ1-3	TRBV29-1	13
TGCGCCAGCAGCCGGGAGGGCGAGCAGTACTTC	CASSREGEQYF	NA	TRBD2	TRBJ2-7	TRBV5-1	11
TGTGCCAGTAGTTCTACGAAGAACACTGAAGCTTTCTTT	CASSSTKNTEAFF	NA	NA	TRBJ1-1	TRBV19	13
TGTGCCAGCAGCTCGGGACAGGGTATCTACGAGCAGTACTTC	CASSSGQGIYEQYF	few	TRBD1	TRBJ2-7	TRBV11-1	14
TGTGCCAGCAGTCGGACAGGACCCTACGAGCAGTACTTC	CASSRTGPYEQYF	NA	TRBD1	TRBJ2-7	TRBV27	13
TGTGCCAGCAGCTTAAATGGCGGGGGGAACACCGGGGAGCTGTTTTTT	CASSLNGGGNTGELFF	NA	TRBD2	TRBJ2-2	TRBV7-7	16
TGCAGCGTCTGGGACAGGGGGAGCAATCAGCCCCAGCATTTT	CSVWDRGSNQPQHF	NA	TRBD1	TRBJ1-5	TRBV29-1	14
TGCAGCGCTAGCAGGGGAGGGGCTCCCACAGATACGCAGTATTTT	CSASRGGAPTDTQYF	few	NA	TRBJ2-3	TRBV29-1	15
TGTGCCTCGAGGACAGGGGGAACCTACGAGCAGTACTTC	CASRTGGTYEQYF	NA	TRBD1	TRBJ2-7	TRBV30	13
TGTGCCAGCAGTTCCTTATCCGGGACAGCCACCTACGAGCAGTACTTC	CASSSLSGTATYEQYF	once	TRBD1	TRBJ2-7	TRBV27	16
TGTGCCAGCAGTGGAACATCCGGGACAGGGGGGATGCAGCCCCAGCATTTT	CASSGTSGTGGMQPQHF	NA	TRBD1	TRBJ1-5	TRBV25-1	17
TGCGCCAGCAGCCCAGGAGAGGGGGCGCGGGCTGGGGCCAACGTCCTGACTTTC	CASSPGEGARAGANVLTF	NA	TRBD1	TRBJ2-6	TRBV4-3	18
TGCGCCAGCAGCCAAACTAGCGGGAGTAACTACAATGAGCAGTTCTTC	CASSQTSGSNYNEQFF	NA	TRBD2	TRBJ2-1	TRBV4-3	16